The clone carrying this T cell receptor beta chain was picked up one time. As yet, its antigen is unknown. V was clipped by 7 bases and J by 3 bases, with 11 bases between them. The CDR3 spans 12 residues. CDR1 SQVTM and CDR2 ANQGSEA come from the germline V gene. The genomic DNA of each subset was split evenly across several immunoSEQ plates. Sequencing used immunoSEQ multiplex PCR; TCRdb keeps in-frame clones, though not all of them. The data contain about 380,000 clones, 90% to 98% of them singletons. The sample belongs to a study of shared clonotypes between healthy human individuals. Whole-study results and caveats: Donor clonotype sharing was expected to depend on sequencing depth. Memory subsets generally showed lower estimated richness than naive subsets.

The rearrangement joins TRBV29-1 to TRBJ2-3; D uncertain. Input material: memory CD8+ T cells sorted from blood. Regarding subset: CD45RO+ cells pooled with CCR7-negative TemRA cells. The source of this sequence is a man aged 30 to 45 in good health. The DNA of the CDR3 is TGCAGCGCCGCCTTAGGGACAGATACGCAGTATTTT. The encoded protein is CSAALGTDTQYF.